This T cell receptor beta chain is from a study of T cell responses to AZD1222 COVID-19 vaccine (dated by TCRdb to the early 2020s). Regarding the study in general: A total of around 240 trial participants underwent TCR sequencing, of whom 207 received two doses of AZD1222 and some 25 received two doses of the MenACWY control vaccine. Enrollment into the trials was organized by age into subgroups of 18-55, 56-69 and 70-plus years, and those subgroups contained roughly 150, 30 and 60 TCR-sequenced participants, respectively. The research as a whole found: The 56-69-year group was small, and its depth increase did not reach significance, likely because of low power. The vaccine-associated CD4 TCRs covered the entire spike protein, and the dominant responses fell in regions 160-218 and 743-854. Epitopes outside the regions mutated in the B.1.351 and B.1.1.7 variants were reportedly recognized by nearly half of the unique spike-specific TCRs. Spike-specific TCR breadth and depth rose significantly after two AZD1222 doses compared with day 0 and with MenACWY recipients. Because no day 14 peak-response samples were available, repertoires were characterized only after the peak T cell response. Only five or six AZD1222 recipients were SARS-CoV-2 seropositive at baseline, limiting conclusions about previously exposed vaccinees. Most participants were white British and females outnumbered males, and the authors suggested that clonal diversity may have been underestimated.

In light of the paper, this sample's time point label describes: about 28 days (+/-7) after the second vaccine dose. Because spike-specific TCR depth and breadth did not differ between the two schedules, AZD1222 recipients who got a second dose at roughly 4 weeks were pooled with those who got a second dose at roughly 12 weeks. Vaccinee samples were obtained from the UK trials COV001 and COV002, which included a single-blind randomized controlled phase 2/3 trial of AZD1222 (ChAdOx1 nCoV-19) in healthy adults. Trial participant PBMC samples were collected at day 0 and day 28 after the second dose for TCRbeta chain sequencing. The CDR3 regions of human TCRbeta chains were subjected to immunosequencing. On the study's bioinformatics: TCRs in the repertoires were matched against a reference library of SARS-CoV-2-specific TCRs that had been generated with the MIRA antigen-specificity platform. Breadth was defined as the fraction of unique TCRs that were SARS-CoV-2-associated, and depth was defined as the fraction of total T cells that were SARS-CoV-2-associated. Using the MIRA data, each spike-specific TCR was mapped to the spike region that the TCR reacts to and placed in a CD4 or CD8 class. Log10-transformed breadth and depth values were compared by one-way ANOVA with Sidak's multiple comparisons tests. Imported from immuneACCESS, the table was reduced by TCRdb to in-frame sequences with V and J called. These copies leave out some clones; in studies compared against another copy, an unresolved V gene accounts for under half, and the cause of the remainder is not known. From that table come the V and J calls and clone size; the DNA was used to work out D and trimming. Present in this sample are almost 95,000 clones, 75% to 90% of which were seen just once. The top ten hold 4.5% of the sample.

The CDR3 measures 15 amino acids from cysteine to phenylalanine. Of all the DNA, just the CDR3 is kept, 45 bases in frame from base 1. The germline V gene sets CDR1 to SGHRS and CDR2 to YFSETQ. V was cut back by 0 bases and J by 5 bases, leaving a gap of 11 bases between them. As for this clone: The clone's antigen remains unknown. It has no much larger one-base neighbor in the sample; base qualities were not kept.

The receptor comes from an adult who received the AZD1222 COVID-19 vaccine. The receptor chain draws on TRBV5-1 and TRBJ2-2, and TRBD1 may be the D gene, going by 5 matching bases. Material: peripheral blood, obtained 28 days after the second AZD1222 dose. This receptor has the CDR3 CASSLGQSVTGELFF. The DNA reads TGCGCCAGCAGCTTGGGACAGTCGGTAACCGGGGAGCTGTTTTTT.